The following is a T cell receptor beta chain sequence with its context. Its antigen is as yet unknown. At one boundary the junction diverges from the germline segment, which might be a read error. The sample originates from a study of CD8+CD57+ T cells in acquired aplastic anemia. Study outcomes and limitations: Patients versus controls showed no significant CD8+ Simpson's diversity difference.

For CDR3 and TCR beta VDJ profiling, genomic DNA was the template used. One entry per CDR3 protein, called by TCRdb with MiXCR from the reads. The data hold about 470,000 distinct CDR3 sequences, with around 30% observed a single time. Those patients picked for sequencing had displayed CD8+CD57+ cell expansion on flow cytometry. The CDR3 runs to 16 residues. The source of this sequence is a human donor with aplastic anemia. The J gene is TRBJ2-2, the V gene TRBV12-3 or TRBV12-4; TRBD1 agrees at 12 bases. Sequencing was performed on sorted CD4+, CD8+, or CD8+CD57+ T cells (not recorded which) from PBMCs. The CDR3 loop reads CASRGQGAMNTGELFF. The CDR3 DNA sequence: TGTGCCAGCAGGGGACAGGGGGCGATGAACACCGGGGAGCTGTTTTTC.